Listed here are 22 T cell receptor beta chains from one sample, sequenced in a study of T-cell reconstitution after alpha-beta-depleted transplantation in children. This sample's TCRbeta library carried unique molecular identifier barcodes. TCRdb re-analysed the PCR reads in MiXCR, keeping a single row per CDR3 protein. The sample has a few hundred thousand distinct CDR3 sequences; approximately 10% are singletons. The input for sequencing was PBMCs from the stem cell graft donor, taken from the stem cell graft. These receptor sequences come from a human donor who donated a stem cell graft to a child with acute myeloid leukemia.

This clonotype has only a few counts. This rearrangement joins TRBV15 to TRBJ1-5; D may be TRBD1 (5 bases). The length of the CDR3 is 16 residues. Looked up from germline, CDR1 is LNHNV and CDR2 is YYDKDF (reference sequence). V lost 0 bases to trimming and J lost 6 bases, with 15 bases between them. The DNA for the CDR3 is TGTGCCACCAGCAGAGATCGGACGCCTCAGGGTCAGCCCCAGCATTTT. This translates into CATSRDRTPQGQPQHF.

This clonotype was found a few times. The chain combines TRBV12-3 or TRBV12-4 with TRBJ2-1; D unclear. The CDR3 totals 12 residues. The V end was cut by 5 bases, the J end by 6 bases, with 8 bases between. The CDR3 DNA follows: TGTGCCAGCAGTCCATGGTTCAATGAGCAGTTCTTC. This translates into CASSPWFNEQFF.

This clonotype was observed a few times. V is TRBV12-3 or TRBV12-4 and J is TRBJ2-1, with 8 bases that match TRBD2. This CDR3 contains 14 residues. With V trimmed by 4 bases and J by 7 bases, 6 bases remained unmatched. CDR3 in amino acids: CASSYLAGSNEQFF. In DNA, the CDR3 is TGTGCCAGCAGTTATCTAGCGGGTTCGAATGAGCAGTTCTTC.

This clonotype came up a few times. The rearrangement uses TRBV7-2 and TRBJ2-7; 11 nucleotides align to TRBD2. This CDR3 is built from 13 residues. Trimming at V came to 5 bases and at J to 6 bases, leaving 3 bases not matched to a gene. Germline values: CDR1 SGHTA, CDR2 FQGNSA. The CDR3: CASSRTSGSEQYF. In DNA form, the CDR3 reads TGTGCCAGCAGCCGAACTAGCGGGAGCGAGCAGTACTTC.

This rearrangement joins TRBV7-2 to TRBJ1-2; D perhaps matches TRBD1 (5 bases). The CDR3 loop spans 14 amino acids. Germline loops: CDR1 SGHTA, CDR2 FQGNSA. The V and J ends lost 4 bases and 2 bases respectively, with 11 bases between them. CDR3 bases: TGTGCCAGCAGCTACTATCAGGGAAACTATGGCTACACCTTC. Translated: CASSYYQGNYGYTF. Full variable domain (rest looked up from reference TRBV7-2 and TRBJ1-2): GAGVSQSPSNKVTEKGKDVELRCDPISGHTALYWYRQSLGQGLEFLIYFQGNSAPDKSGLPSDRFSAERTGGSVSTLTIQRTQQEDSAVYLCASSYYQGNYGYTFGSGTRLTVV.

V usage is TRBV6-5 and J usage is TRBJ2-2; 14 bases are shared with TRBD2. Germline CDR1 reads MNHEY; CDR2 reads SVGAGI. This CDR3 contains 19 residues. The V segment lost 2 bases and the J segment 1 base; nucleotides outside the gene matches: 6. CDR3 protein: CASSYPGLAGVVNTGELFF. In DNA form, the CDR3 reads TGTGCCAGCAGTTACCCGGGACTAGCGGGAGTAGTGAACACCGGGGAGCTGTTTTTT.

V and J are TRBV7-2 and TRBJ2-3; TRBD2 matches at 14 bases. Germline loops: CDR1 SGHTA, CDR2 FQGNSA. The CDR3 totals 17 residues. Trimming cost V 0 bases and J 7 bases; bases outside gene matches: 6. The CDR3 loop reads CASSLATSGRGSHTQYF. The CDR3 DNA reads TGTGCCAGCAGCTTAGCGACTAGCGGGAGGGGTTCACATACGCAGTATTTT.

This chain joins TRBV20-1 and TRBJ1-2, with D unresolved. V was trimmed by 6 bases and J by 1 base, leaving 12 bases between them. The germline gives CDR1 DFQATT, CDR2 SNEGSKA (reference sequence). The CDR3 length is 13 residues. CDR3 bases: TGCAGTGCCCCTCGTATGAGTAACTATGGCTACACCTTC. This codes for CSAPRMSNYGYTF.

The chain is built from TRBV20-1 and TRBJ2-1, with 7 bases identical to TRBD2. CDR3 length: 16 residues. Germline CDR1 is DFQATT and CDR2 is SNEGSKA (reference sequence). The V segment lost 0 bases and the J segment 3 bases; nucleotides outside the gene matches: 8. CDR3 DNA sequence: TGCAGTGCTAGAGATTTTCCGCGGGAGCGCTACAATGAGCAGTTCTTC. It encodes CSARDFPRERYNEQFF.

DNA of the CDR3: TGTGCCAGCAGCTTAGCCTCGGGGGCCACCGGGACCCAGTACTTC. Residues: CASSLASGATGTQYF. The chain employs TRBV7-6 and TRBJ2-5; possibly TRBD1 or TRBD2 for D (6 bases each). CDR1 SGHVS and CDR2 FNYEAQ come from the germline V gene. Trimming took off 0 bases at V and 7 bases at J, with 15 bases between the two ends. The CDR3 covers 15 residues.

The chain has TRBV29-1 and TRBJ2-3; weak D call: TRBD2 (8 bases). Trimming left V 6 bases short and J 3 bases short, with 25 bases between. Looked up from germline, CDR1 is SQVTM and CDR2 is ANQGSEA. There are 17 residues in the CDR3. The CDR3: CSVTGVASGWGTDTQYF. In DNA form, the CDR3 reads TGCAGCGTCACAGGGGTAGCTAGCGGGTGGGGAACAGATACGCAGTATTTT.

The chain carries TRBV27 and TRBJ1-4, with D hard to call. Trimming left V 10 bases short and J 8 bases short, with 11 bases between. This CDR3 is built from 11 residues. Germline CDR1 reads MNHEY; CDR2 reads SMNVEV (reference sequence). As DNA, the CDR3 is TGTGCCATCCCAGGTGGAGAAAAACTGTTTTTT. Translation: CAIPGGEKLFF.

This chain connects TRBV12-3 or TRBV12-4 to TRBJ1-6, with D perhaps TRBD1 (6 bases). The CDR3 covers 20 residues. V was cut by 3 bases and J by 9 bases, with 30 bases left in between. The CDR3 nucleotides read TGTGCCAGCAGTTTCGTCGTTGATGAGACAGGTCGACGGAACGGTTCACCCCTCCACTTT. It translates to CASSFVVDETGRRNGSPLHF.

The chain employs TRBV20-1 and TRBJ2-7; weak D call: TRBD2 (5 bases). The germline V and J ends were trimmed by 3 bases and 3 bases, with 18 bases remaining between them. Germline V gives CDR1 DFQATT, CDR2 SNEGSKA (reference sequence). The CDR3 runs to 15 residues. CDR3 DNA sequence: TGCAGTGCTAGGGAAGCTGGAGGACCTAACTACGAGCAGTACTTC. This gives the protein CSAREAGGPNYEQYF.

This clonotype was observed many times. The chain joins TRBV7-2 to TRBJ2-3, with 9 bases matching TRBD2. V was pared by 5 bases and J by 1 base, with 4 bases of the junction left unmatched. Germline values: CDR1 SGHTA, CDR2 FQGNSA. The CDR3 runs to 15 residues. The CDR3 DNA is TGTGCCAGCAGCCCGCGGACTAGCGGCACAGATACGCAGTATTTT. Translation: CASSPRTSGTDTQYF.

CDR3 nucleotide sequence: TGTGCCAGCAGCACCCAGGGACCGATCTCTGGAAACACCATATATTTT. Amino acids: CASSTQGPISGNTIYF. The chain employs TRBV7-6 and TRBJ1-3; the D gene is possibly TRBD1 (5 bases). V gave up 5 bases and J gave up 0 bases, with 14 bases separating them. The length of the CDR3 is 16 residues. In germline, CDR1 is SGHVS, CDR2 FNYEAQ.

This clonotype was recorded many times. The chain joins TRBV12-3 or TRBV12-4 to TRBJ1-5, with no clear D. The CDR3 is 14 residues long. Trimming took 4 bases from V and 3 from J, leaving 10 bases between them. Written as DNA, the CDR3 is TGTGCCAGCAGTTCCGGGAACCACAATCAGCCCCAGCATTTT. This encodes CASSSGNHNQPQHF.

The chain couples TRBV6-2 or TRBV6-3 to TRBJ1-1, with a weak D call TRBD1 (5 bases). V lost 6 bases and J lost 10, with 15 bases in between. CDR1 MNHEY and CDR2 SVGEGT come from the germline V gene. The CDR3 spans 12 residues. The CDR3 region is CASRHEGRRAFF. The CDR3 bases are TGTGCCAGCAGACACGAGGGGAGAAGAGCTTTCTTT.

The V gene is TRBV30, the J gene TRBJ1-3, with D hard to call. The CDR3 extends over 13 amino acids. Per the germline V gene, CDR1 is GTSNPN and CDR2 is SVGIG (reference sequence). Trimming pared 0 bases from V and 4 bases from J, leaving 7 bases between. The CDR3 sequence: CAWSVLPGNTIYF. Here the CDR3 DNA reads TGTGCCTGGAGTGTACTTCCGGGAAACACCATATATTTT.

This clonotype was observed a few times. This chain joins TRBV4-3 and TRBJ2-1; D not certain. The germline V and J ends were trimmed by 3 bases and 6 bases, with 6 bases remaining between them. CDR1 and CDR2 from the germline V gene are LGHNA and YSLEER. The CDR3 spans 12 residues. CDR3 DNA: TGCGCCAGCAGCCAGACCCTCAATGAGCAGTTCTTC. Its translation is CASSQTLNEQFF.

The CDR3 loop reads CSVGTIGYGNTIYF. In DNA, the CDR3 is TGCAGCGTGGGGACGATCGGCTACGGAAACACCATATATTTT. The chain employs TRBV29-1 and TRBJ1-3; TRBD1 is a possible D gene (5 bases). The germline CDR1 and CDR2 sequences are SQVTM and ANQGSEA. Between the trimmed V and J ends, which lost 6 bases and 4 bases, there was a span of 16 bases. The CDR3 extends over 14 amino acids.

This clonotype appeared a few times. The rearrangement joins TRBV6-5 to TRBJ2-1; maybe TRBD2 (6 bases). Trimming stripped 2 bases from V and 9 bases from J, with 14 bases between. The CDR3 length is 14 residues. Germline V gene sequence: CDR1 MNHEY, CDR2 SVGAGI. The DNA of the CDR3 is TGTGCCAGCAGTTACGGTGGGACCGGGGGTGAGCAGTTCTTC. It translates to CASSYGGTGGEQFF.